Below are 23 T cell receptor beta chains sequenced from a single sample in a study of blood T cell repertoires in COVID-19. This table comes from immunoSEQ multiplex PCR, and its TCRdb copy is limited to in-frame clones, with some not included. In the table there are some 250,000 clones, over 80% of which are singletons. Sequenced sample: peripheral blood. These receptors were taken from a man between 35 and 55 years old with acute or convalescent COVID-19.

The chain carries TRBV5-4 and TRBJ1-2; 7 bases align to TRBD1. J was trimmed by 5 bases and V by 4 bases; bases with no gene match: 8. Germline loops: CDR1 SGHNT, CDR2 YYREEE (reference sequence). This CDR3 comprises 14 residues. CDR3 nucleotides: TGTGCCAGCAGCCAGGGGGTGGACATATATGGCTACACCTTC. It encodes CASSQGVDIYGYTF.

The genes are TRBV28 and TRBJ1-3; 9 nucleotides match TRBD1. V dropped 3 bases and J dropped 1; count of bases not matched to a gene: 7. This CDR3 region has 17 residues. Germline assignment: CDR1 MDHEN and CDR2 SYDVKM. The CDR3 DNA reads TGTGCCAGCAGTTTTTTGGGACAGGGAGTATCTGGAAACACCATATATTTT. Its translation is CASSFLGQGVSGNTIYF.

This chain connects TRBV10-3 to TRBJ1-5, with D possibly TRBD1 on 6 matching bases. CDR1 ENHRY and CDR2 SYGVKD come from the germline V gene. Trimming took off 5 bases at V and 7 bases at J, with 15 bases between the two ends. CDR3 length equals 14 residues. CDR3 sequence reads: CAISPQGSKQPQHF. The CDR3 DNA reads TGTGCCATCAGTCCGCAGGGGTCGAAGCAGCCCCAGCATTTT.

In this sample, this clone turned up once. This rearrangement joins TRBV4-3 to TRBJ2-2; TRBD2 matches at 11 bases. The CDR3 consists of 16 residues. Germline loops: CDR1 LGHNA, CDR2 YSLEER. V was pared by 1 base and J by 7 bases, with 5 bases of the junction left unmatched. This chain's CDR3 is CASSQASGRINGELFF. For the CDR3, the DNA is TGCGCCAGCAGCCAAGCTAGCGGGAGGATCAACGGGGAGCTGTTTTTT.

This clone came up a few times. The chain joins TRBV5-1 to TRBJ2-1, with TRBD1 matching over 9 bases. After removal of 4 bases from V and 4 bases from J, the junction contained 9 bases not matched to a gene. Germline values: CDR1 SGHRS, CDR2 YFSETQ. The CDR3 has 16 amino acids. This CDR3 reads CASSPWLDRGYNEQFF. In DNA form, the CDR3 reads TGCGCCAGCAGCCCGTGGTTGGACAGGGGTTACAATGAGCAGTTCTTC.

The chain recombines TRBV19 with TRBJ2-3, with a possible D match to TRBD1 (5 bases). The V gene's germline CDR1 is LNHDA and CDR2 SQIVND (reference sequence). The CDR3 runs 15 residues. V was pared by 3 bases and J by 0 bases, with 10 bases between. The DNA for the CDR3 is TGTGCCAGTAGTATTAGTCAGGGAAGCACAGATACGCAGTATTTT. It encodes CASSISQGSTDTQYF. Full variable domain (missing parts from reference TRBV19 and TRBJ2-3): DGGITQSPKYLFRKEGQNVTLSCEQNLNHDAMYWYRQDPGQGLRLIYYSQIVNDFQKGDIAEGYSVSREKKESFPLTVTSAQKNPTAFYLCASSISQGSTDTQYFGPGTRLTVL.

The rearrangement links TRBV24-1 to TRBJ1-5; 7 bases are a match to TRBD1. Looked up from germline, CDR1 is KGHDR and CDR2 is SFDVKD. The V and J ends lost 5 bases and 4 bases, in that order; junction bases with no gene match: 4. This CDR3 has 14 residues. The CDR3: CATSAPGQNQPQHF. In DNA, the CDR3 is TGTGCCACCAGTGCCCCGGGACAGAATCAGCCCCAGCATTTT.

The chain combines TRBV6-5 with TRBJ1-2, with 8 bases that match TRBD1. The CDR3 is 13 residues long. Trimming at V came to 7 bases and at J to 8 bases, leaving 9 bases not matched to a gene. The germline V gene has CDR1 MNHEY and CDR2 SVGAGI. CDR3 bases: TGTGCCAGCACCCAACCAGGGGGCCACGGCTACACCTTC. It specifies CASTQPGGHGYTF.

The J gene is TRBJ1-6, the V gene TRBV5-6; TRBD1 might be the D (5 bases). The CDR3 consists of 16 residues. Germline CDR1 SGHDT, CDR2 YYEEEE. V lost 0 bases and J 7 bases, leaving 14 bases between the germline ends. This CDR3 reads CASSLAVGLRNSPLHF. DNA of the CDR3: TGTGCCAGCAGCTTGGCCGTGGGACTGAGAAATTCACCCCTCCACTTT.

This clone came up a few times. The gene calls are TRBV3-1 (or the pseudogene TRBV3-2) and TRBJ1-2; 7 nucleotides align to TRBD1. V lost 3 bases and J lost 2; bases outside the gene matches: 6. CDR1 and CDR2 (germline): LGHDT, YNNKEL (reference sequence). This CDR3 is 15 amino acids long. CDR3 coding DNA: TGTGCCAGCAGCCATAGGACAGGCGGAAACTATGGCTACACCTTC. It translates to CASSHRTGGNYGYTF.

This clone was counted once. J is TRBJ2-7 and V is TRBV7-3; TRBD2 matches 7 bases. The CDR3 runs to 15 residues. The V and J ends lost 5 bases and 6 bases, in that order; junction bases with no gene match: 13. CDR1 and CDR2 (germline): SGHTA, FQGTGA. CDR3 loop: CASSTAGGRAGEQYF. CDR3 coding DNA: TGTGCCAGCAGCACCGCTGGGGGGAGGGCCGGCGAGCAGTACTTC.

CDR3 sequence reads: CATSFSGSGHSYNEQFF. CDR3 DNA sequence: TGTGCCACCAGCTTCTCGGGTAGCGGCCACTCCTACAATGAGCAGTTCTTC. The chain combines TRBV15 with TRBJ2-1, with a weak D call TRBD2 (6 bases). The V gene lost 5 bases and the J gene lost 0 bases, with 17 bases spanning the gap. Germline CDR1 reads LNHNV; CDR2 reads YYDKDF (reference sequence). The CDR3 runs 17 residues.

This clone has just a few counts. The genes are TRBV6-4 and TRBJ2-2; 7 nucleotides agree with TRBD2. The ends lost 0 bases at V and 3 bases at J; junction bases unmatched: 4. This CDR3 comprises 16 residues. Germline CDR1 reads MRHNA; CDR2 reads SNTAGT. DNA for the CDR3: TGTGCCAGCAGTGACTCTCGCGGGAGACACACCGGGGAGCTGTTTTTT. Protein product: CASSDSRGRHTGELFF.

This sequence joins TRBV29-1 and TRBJ1-3; maybe TRBD1 (5 bases). This CDR3 region has 15 residues. The V and J ends lost 4 bases and 2 bases respectively, with 15 bases between them. Germline V gives CDR1 SQVTM, CDR2 ANQGSEA. CDR3 in DNA: TGCAGCGTTGCACGGGGGGATATAGCTGGAAACACCATATATTTT. Its protein is CSVARGDIAGNTIYF.

The rearrangement links TRBV10-2 to TRBJ2-3, with 7 bases aligning to TRBD2. The trim removed 0 bases at V and 1 base at J, leaving 7 bases unmatched. This CDR3 contains 17 residues. Germline-derived CDR1 and CDR2 are WSHSY and SAAADI. CDR3 DNA: TGCGCCAGCAGTGAGTCGGAGGGGACTACTCGCACAGATACGCAGTATTTT. It translates to CASSESEGTTRTDTQYF.

About this clone itself: One junction end disagrees with the germline gene, perhaps due to a read error. This rearrangement joins TRBV5-4 to TRBJ2-2, with a weak D call TRBD1 (6 bases). Germline V gives CDR1 SGHNT, CDR2 YYREEE (reference sequence). This CDR3 region has 12 residues. The CDR3 DNA follows: TGTGCCAGCAGCAGGGACACTGGGGAGCTGTTTTTT. This translates into CASSRDTGELFF.

This chain uses TRBV7-8 with TRBJ2-2; D may be TRBD2 (7 bases). CDR3 length: 16 residues. Germline V lookup: CDR1 SGHVS, CDR2 FQNEAQ. V dropped 0 bases and J dropped 7 bases, with 15 bases sitting between them. The DNA for the CDR3 is TGTGCCAGCAGCTTAGCGGGCGGGGGCACAGGCGGGGAGCTGTTTTTT. Amino acids: CASSLAGGGTGGELFF.

V and J are TRBV6-6 and TRBJ1-1, with D perhaps TRBD1 (6 bases). Germline V gene sequence: CDR1 MNHNY, CDR2 SVGAGI (reference sequence). The CDR3 consists of 13 residues. The V gene lost 6 bases and the J gene lost 6 bases, with 14 bases spanning the gap. Here the CDR3 reads CASSRDISAEAFF. The CDR3 region has the DNA TGTGCCAGCAGCCGGGACATCTCCGCTGAAGCTTTCTTT.

The chain links TRBV5-1 to TRBJ1-5; D call uncertain. The length of the CDR3 is 13 residues. The ends were cut back, 5 bases at V and 3 bases at J, with 9 bases in the middle. Per the germline V gene, CDR1 is SGHRS and CDR2 is YFSETQ. In nucleotides, the CDR3 is TGCGCCAGCAGTCCCTCCTTCAATCAGCCCCAGCATTTT. It yields the protein CASSPSFNQPQHF.

The chain is built from TRBV5-4 and TRBJ2-2; tentatively, D is TRBD1 (5 bases). There are 16 residues in the CDR3. The germline V and J ends were trimmed by 0 bases and 1 base, with 10 bases remaining between them. CDR1 SGHNT and CDR2 YYREEE come from the germline V gene (reference sequence). CDR3 coding DNA: TGTGCCAGCAGCTTGGCCGACAGTGGGAACACCGGGGAGCTGTTTTTT. Amino acid sequence: CASSLADSGNTGELFF.

The chain has TRBV28 and TRBJ1-1; 11 bases are a match to TRBD1. V lost 4 bases and J lost 6; bases outside the gene matches: 10. CDR1 MDHEN and CDR2 SYDVKM come from the germline V gene. The CDR3 covers 16 residues. The DNA of the CDR3 is TGTGCCAGCAGTTCTTCCGGGACAGGGGGGTTTCCTGAAGCTTTCTTT. Protein product: CASSSSGTGGFPEAFF. Variable domain in full (rest from reference TRBV28 and TRBJ1-1): DVKVTQSSRYLVKRTGEKVFLECVQDMDHENMFWYRQDPGLGLRLIYFSYDVKMKEKGDIPEGYSVSREKKERFSLILESASTNQTSMYLCASSSSGTGGFPEAFFGQGTRLTVV.

This clone was seen only a few times. The chain is built from TRBV3-1 (or the pseudogene TRBV3-2) and TRBJ1-4; 10 nucleotides align to TRBD1. The CDR3 has 14 amino acids. V gave up 6 bases and J gave up 11 bases; unmatched junction bases: 9. The germline V gene has CDR1 LGHDT and CDR2 YNNKEL (reference sequence). The CDR3 reads CASRSGTGANKLFF. The CDR3 region has the DNA TGTGCCAGCAGAAGCGGGACAGGGGCTAACAAACTGTTTTTT.

The chain has TRBV3-1 (or the pseudogene TRBV3-2) and TRBJ1-2, with a weak D call TRBD1 (6 bases). Germline V CDR1 and CDR2: LGHDT, YNNKEL (reference sequence). This CDR3 spans 16 amino acids. V gave up 1 base and J gave up 5 bases, with 17 bases separating them. The CDR3 region is CASSQGTAPNWYGYTF. The CDR3 coding sequence is TGTGCCAGCAGCCAAGGGACAGCACCTAATTGGTATGGCTACACCTTC.